A single sample is the source of the 21 T cell receptor beta chains below, sequenced in a study of blood T cell repertoires in COVID-19. Some clones are missing from TCRdb's copy, which holds only in-frame ones; the method was immunoSEQ multiplex PCR. This table holds 48,000 or so clones, about nine tenths found once. Sequenced: peripheral blood. The receptors derive from a human donor in a cohort sampled during active COVID-19.

The genes are TRBV12-5 and TRBJ2-3, with D maybe TRBD2 (6 bases). Trimming took 1 base from V and 4 from J, leaving 6 bases between them. Germline CDR1 LGHNT, CDR2 FRNRAP. This CDR3 is 13 amino acids long. DNA of the CDR3: TGTGCTAGTGGTTTGGGGGGGGCAGATACGCAGTATTTT. Amino acids: CASGLGGADTQYF.

This clone was seen a single time. The V gene is TRBV18, the J gene TRBJ2-1; tentative D call: TRBD2 (6 bases). Per germline, CDR1 KGHSH and CDR2 LQKENI. This CDR3 contains 15 residues. Trimming shortened V by 0 bases and J by 4 bases, and 10 bases separated the two germline ends. CDR3 residues: CASSPPSGLYNEQFF. DNA of the CDR3: TGTGCCAGCTCACCACCTAGCGGCCTATACAATGAGCAGTTCTTC.

This clone is categorized as large. This chain links TRBV11-2 with TRBJ2-1, with TRBD2 identical over 10 bases. The CDR3 has 16 residues. Germline CDR1 is SGHAT and CDR2 is FQNNGV. Germline trimming cut 4 bases from V and 5 bases from J; bases unmatched to any gene: 8. DNA for the CDR3: TGTGCCAGCAGCTCTCGAGAACTAGCGGGGAACAATGAGCAGTTCTTC. It yields the protein CASSSRELAGNNEQFF.

This chain joins TRBV6-5 and TRBJ2-2; D might be TRBD1 (6 bases). Deletions cut 6 bases from V and 7 bases from J, with 12 bases between. The germline V gene has CDR1 MNHEY and CDR2 SVGAGI. The CDR3 is 13 amino acids. The CDR3 DNA reads TGTGCCAGCAGCACACAGGGCTACGGGGAGCTGTTTTTT. Protein sequence: CASSTQGYGELFF.

The rearrangement links TRBV6-5 to TRBJ1-1, with D possibly TRBD1 on 6 matching bases. Germline V gene lookup returns CDR1 MNHEY and CDR2 SVGAGI. Trimming removed 8 bases at V and 6 bases at J, with 19 bases between. This CDR3 has 14 residues. CDR3 nucleotide sequence: TGTGCCAGCTGCGTGGGAGGGGGATTTTCTGAAGCTTTCTTT. Its protein product is CASCVGGGFSEAFF.

The chain has TRBV29-1 and TRBJ1-1; D may be TRBD1 (5 bases). CDR3 length: 15 amino acids. The V gene lost 5 bases and the J gene lost 0 bases, with 16 bases spanning the gap. CDR1 SQVTM and CDR2 ANQGSEA come from the germline V gene. The CDR3 sequence: CSVRGGDSMNTEAFF. The CDR3, as DNA: TGCAGCGTTCGGGGGGGGGACTCCATGAACACTGAAGCTTTCTTT.

V gene TRBV10-3 combines with J gene TRBJ1-5, with D possibly matching TRBD1 (6 bases). With 2 bases removed from V and 4 bases from J, the gap between germline ends came to 12 bases. The germline V gene has CDR1 ENHRY and CDR2 SYGVKD. The CDR3 totals 15 residues. In nucleotides, the CDR3 is TGTGCCATCAGTGAGGGGCAGGGGTCTAATCAGCCCCAGCATTTT. It translates to CAISEGQGSNQPQHF.

The V gene is TRBV20-1, the J gene TRBJ2-1; TRBD2 agrees at 10 bases. Germline values: CDR1 DFQATT, CDR2 SNEGSKA (reference sequence). There are 11 residues in the CDR3. Trimming removed 6 bases from V and 10 bases from J; junction bases left unmatched: 3. This chain's CDR3 is CSADSGREQFF. CDR3 nucleotide sequence: TGCAGTGCAGATAGCGGGAGGGAGCAGTTCTTC.

This clone was seen a handful of times. CDR3 coding DNA: TGTGCCAGCAGTTTTGCGGGGGGCAATCAGCCCCAGCATTTT. This gives the protein CASSFAGGNQPQHF. The chain carries TRBV28 and TRBJ1-5; D might be TRBD1 (5 bases). Germline CDR1 and CDR2: MDHEN and SYDVKM. CDR3 length: 14 amino acids. Deletions cut 3 bases from V and 2 bases from J, with 8 bases between.

CDR3 coding DNA: TGCAGCGTTGGGTGGCAGGGGGCGCCGAATGAGCAGTTCTTC. The encoded protein is CSVGWQGAPNEQFF. This chain links TRBV29-1 with TRBJ2-1, with 8 bases fitting TRBD1. V gave up 4 bases and J gave up 7 bases; unmatched junction bases: 9. The CDR3 runs to 14 residues. Germline V gene sequence: CDR1 SQVTM, CDR2 ANQGSEA.

The table lists this clone with a count of one. The chain links TRBV28 to TRBJ2-3; 11 bases align to TRBD2. V trimming: 3 bases; J trimming: 0 bases; junction bases outside the gene matches: 2. Per germline, CDR1 MDHEN and CDR2 SYDVKM. The CDR3 is made up of 16 amino acids. CDR3 sequence reads: CASSLTSGTSTDTQYF. CDR3 nucleotides: TGTGCCAGCAGTTTGACTAGCGGGACTAGCACAGATACGCAGTATTTT.

The chain links TRBV7-7 to TRBJ2-2, with 7 bases matching TRBD1. The germline V gene encodes CDR1 SSHAT and CDR2 FNYEAQ (reference sequence). This CDR3 has 16 amino acids. V gave up 5 bases and J gave up 4 bases; unmatched junction bases: 10. CDR3 in amino acids: CASSLEGAAVTGELFF. The CDR3 bases are TGTGCCAGCAGCCTCGAGGGGGCAGCGGTCACCGGGGAGCTGTTTTTT.

CDR3 sequence reads: CASSAQTVTGELFF. The CDR3 nucleotides read TGTGCCAGCAGCGCCCAGACAGTGACCGGGGAGCTGTTTTTT. The V and J genes are TRBV9 and TRBJ2-2; D possibly corresponds to TRBD1 (5 bases). V lost 3 bases and J 5 bases, leaving 11 bases between the germline ends. Germline CDR1 is SGDLS and CDR2 is YYNGEE. The CDR3 runs 14 residues.

The rearrangement uses TRBV10-2 and TRBJ2-7; no clear D gene. The CDR3 totals 14 residues. CDR1 and CDR2 from the germline V gene are WSHSY and SAAADI. The V and J ends lost 6 bases and 2 bases respectively, with 14 bases between them. CDR3 sequence (DNA): TGCGCCAGCAGCCTACCTATTGCGACCTACGAGCAGTACTTC. Encoded protein: CASSLPIATYEQYF.

This rearrangement joins TRBV6-5 to TRBJ1-1; TRBD1 is a possible D gene (5 bases). V lost 6 bases and J lost 4, with 12 bases in between. The CDR3 contains 13 residues. Per germline, CDR1 MNHEY and CDR2 SVGAGI. Here the CDR3 reads CASSLVGLTEAFF. The DNA of the CDR3 is TGTGCCAGCAGCCTCGTGGGGCTCACTGAAGCTTTCTTT.

The chain has TRBV25-1 and TRBJ2-2, with TRBD1 matching over 8 bases. CDR1 is MGHDK and CDR2 is SYGVNS in the germline V gene. CDR3 size: 16 residues. Trimming cost V 0 bases and J 4 bases; bases outside gene matches: 4. For the CDR3, the DNA is TGTGCCAGCAGTGAATATCCGACAGGGGTCACCGGGGAGCTGTTTTTT. This gives the protein CASSEYPTGVTGELFF. The variable domain in full, completed from reference TRBV25-1 and TRBJ2-2, reads EADIYQTPRYLVIGTGKKITLECSQTMGHDKMYWYQQDPGMELHLIHYSYGVNSTEKGDLSSESTVSRIRTEHFPLTLESARPSHTSQYLCASSEYPTGVTGELFFGEGSRLTVL.

The DNA of the CDR3 is TGTGCCACCGGACACTCGGCCTACGAGCAGTACTTC. Amino acids: CATGHSAYEQYF. J is TRBJ2-7 and V is TRBV6-4, with a tentative D call TRBD1 (5 bases). Germline V gene lookup returns CDR1 MRHNA and CDR2 SNTAGT. The CDR3 contains 12 residues. Trimming removed 10 bases at V and 2 bases at J, with 12 bases between.

The V gene is TRBV4-1, the J gene TRBJ1-5; 10 nucleotides align to TRBD1. Trimming at V came to 1 base and at J to 7 bases, leaving 4 bases not matched to a gene. CDR1 is MGHRA and CDR2 is YSYEKL in the germline V gene. CDR3 length: 15 amino acids. The CDR3 sequence: CASSQAGQGGQPQHF. In DNA form, the CDR3 reads TGCGCCAGCAGCCAAGCTGGACAGGGGGGACAGCCCCAGCATTTT.

V usage is TRBV27 and J usage is TRBJ1-4; D is unclear. CDR1 is MNHEY and CDR2 is SMNVEV in the germline V gene (reference sequence). Deletions cut 6 bases from V and 7 bases from J, with 18 bases between. This CDR3 is built from 15 residues. The CDR3, as DNA: TGTGCCAGCAGCTACACACTAAGGAACGGTGAAAAACTGTTTTTT. It translates to CASSYTLRNGEKLFF.

The chain uses TRBV18 and TRBJ2-7, with D unresolved. Germline lookup yields CDR1 KGHSH and CDR2 LQKENI. V shed 2 bases and J shed 0 bases, with 11 bases lying between them. This CDR3 comprises 15 residues. This chain's CDR3 is CASSPTDTLSYEQYF. The CDR3 bases are TGTGCCAGCTCACCAACTGACACCCTCTCCTACGAGCAGTACTTC.

This chain joins TRBV4-2 and TRBJ2-7; 8 bases fit TRBD2. V lost 0 bases and J lost 2; bases outside the gene matches: 6. CDR3 length: 16 residues. Per the germline V gene, CDR1 is LGHNA and CDR2 is YNFKEQ. The CDR3 nucleotides are TGTGCCAGCAGCCAAGAAACTGGGACTAGGACCTACGAGCAGTACTTC. It is translated as CASSQETGTRTYEQYF.